The sequence of this T cell receptor (beta chain) was determined in a study of T cells in Graves' hyperthyroidism and ophthalmopathy. RNA transcripts served as the template for amplifying TCR beta CDR3 regions. TCR CDR3 underwent first-round RT-PCR with the HTBI primer set. TCRdb redid the calling of the multiplex PCR reads with MiXCR, one entry per CDR3 protein. The sample carries around 690,000 distinct CDR3 sequences, 17% recorded once. The table lists this clonotype with many counts. No antigen is known for it. The ends were cut back, 7 bases at V and 6 bases at J, with 18 bases in the middle. Per the germline V gene, CDR1 is SNHLY and CDR2 is FYNNEI. The CDR3 contains 14 residues. Researchers defined stable Graves' hyperthyroidism as no ophthalmopathy progression within 18 months. Exclusion of patients followed from uncontrolled infection, other autoimmune disease, pregnancy or lactation. Study observations and caveats: From stable hyperthyroidism, ophthalmopathy was separated by a 13 V-J model.

The chain carries TRBV2 and TRBJ1-1, with D perhaps matching TRBD1 (6 bases). Sequencing was performed on blood. The TCR was taken from a man aged 50-59 years with Graves' hyperthyroidism. CDR3 DNA sequence: TGTGCCAGCATCCCGACTTCAGGGGCATCTGAAGCTTTCTTT. Its protein is CASIPTSGASEAFF.